This T cell receptor beta chain is from a study of cytomegalovirus exposure and HLA in healthy donors. Regarding the study as a whole: A missense variant in DCLRE1C was later tied to TCR beta V- and J-gene trimming. Cytomegalovirus status was reportedly diagnosed by the classifier with high sensitivity and specificity. Per a later analysis, HLA-associated TCR beta chains showed more clonal expansion than other, equally common TCR beta chains. For presence/absence analyses, sequencing depth was assumed to be roughly uniform across donors.

As regards this clone: Its antigen is still unknown.

60 Vbeta and 13 Jbeta primers were used in PCR. Only in-frame clones appear in the TCRdb table, and some are missing; sequencing was by immunoSEQ multiplex PCR. In the table there are approximately 160,000 clones, about 80% of which are singletons. The V gene's germline CDR1 is SGHRS and CDR2 YFSETQ. This CDR3 spans 14 amino acids. Trimming removed 4 bases from V and 2 bases from J; junction bases left unmatched: 2. This chain connects TRBV5-1 to TRBJ1-3; 8 bases agree with TRBD1. Sequencing was carried out using PBMCs. The sequence was obtained from a girl aged 5-17 years in good health and CMV-seropositive. The CDR3 bases are TGCGCCAGCAGCGGACAGGGCCCTGGAAACACCATATATTTT. It is translated as CASSGQGPGNTIYF.